The 30 T cell receptor beta chains presented below share a single source sample, sequenced in a study of blood T cell repertoires in COVID-19. The protocol was immunoSEQ multiplex PCR, while the TCRdb copy is restricted to in-frame clones and leaves out a portion. Of about 210,000 clones detected, around 84% appear once; the ten largest clones hold roughly 12%. Sequenced: peripheral blood. These TCRs come from a human donor in a cohort sampled during active COVID-19.

The chain has TRBV13 and TRBJ2-1; TRBD2 aligns across 14 bases. The CDR3 is 18 amino acids. V shed 6 bases, J shed 1 base, and the junction held 8 bases outside the gene matches. CDR1 and CDR2 from the germline V gene are PRHDT and FYEKMQ (reference sequence). The CDR3 is CASSSQTSGGASYNEQFF. The DNA for the CDR3 is TGTGCCAGCAGTTCTCAGACTAGCGGGGGGGCGTCCTACAATGAGCAGTTCTTC. The full variable domain, its missing parts supplied by reference TRBV13 and TRBJ2-1, is AAGVIQSPRHLIKEKRETATLKCYPIPRHDTVYWYQQGPGQDPQFLISFYEKMQSDKGSIPDRFSAQQFSDYHSELNMSSLELGDSALYFCASSSQTSGGASYNEQFFGPGTRLTVL.

V usage is TRBV28 and J usage is TRBJ2-3, with a possible D match to TRBD1 (6 bases). This CDR3 is built from 14 residues. V lost 1 base and J 4 bases, leaving 9 bases between the germline ends. CDR1 and CDR2 (germline): MDHEN, SYDVKM. This CDR3 reads CASSLFEGADTQYF. DNA for the CDR3: TGTGCCAGCAGTTTATTCGAGGGGGCAGATACGCAGTATTTT. Drawing the rest from reference TRBV28 and TRBJ2-3, the complete variable domain is DVKVTQSSRYLVKRTGEKVFLECVQDMDHENMFWYRQDPGLGLRLIYFSYDVKMKEKGDIPEGYSVSREKKERFSLILESASTNQTSMYLCASSLFEGADTQYFGPGTRLTVL.

The chain is built from TRBV3-1 (or the pseudogene TRBV3-2) and TRBJ2-1; 8 bases fit TRBD2. The V segment lost 3 bases and the J segment 4 bases; nucleotides outside the gene matches: 8. CDR1 is LGHDT, CDR2 YNNKEL, per germline (reference sequence). This CDR3 spans 16 amino acids. CDR3 amino acids: CASSHSPGGEYNEQFF. The CDR3 DNA is TGTGCCAGCAGCCATTCCCCGGGGGGGGAGTACAATGAGCAGTTCTTC.

V and J are TRBV19 and TRBJ1-4, with TRBD1 matching 9 bases. V lost 10 bases, J lost 6 bases, and 9 bases stayed unmatched. The CDR3 consists of 14 residues. Germline V gene lookup returns CDR1 LNHDA and CDR2 SQIVND (reference sequence). The CDR3 is CATRRRQGDEKLFF. DNA for the CDR3: TGTGCCACCAGGAGGAGACAGGGGGATGAAAAACTGTTTTTT. Together with reference TRBV19 and TRBJ1-4, the CDR3 gives the full variable domain: DGGITQSPKYLFRKEGQNVTLSCEQNLNHDAMYWYRQDPGQGLRLIYYSQIVNDFQKGDIAEGYSVSREKKESFPLTVTSAQKNPTAFYLCATRRRQGDEKLFFGSGTQLSVL.

The gene calls are TRBV10-1 and TRBJ2-2, with TRBD2 matching 7 bases. The junction had 9 bases not matched to a gene; V was cut back by 0 bases and J by 5 bases. Germline CDR1 reads WNHNN; CDR2 reads SYGVQD (reference sequence). This CDR3 comprises 17 residues. CDR3 region: CASSESTSRRGTGELFF. In DNA form, the CDR3 reads TGCGCCAGCAGTGAGTCGACGTCCCGGCGGGGGACCGGGGAGCTGTTTTTT.

J is TRBJ1-2 and V is TRBV5-4, with D unclear. V lost 4 bases and J lost 1, with 11 bases in between. CDR3 length equals 14 residues. From germline, CDR1 is SGHNT and CDR2 YYREEE (reference sequence). CDR3 loop: CASSPQELNYGYTF. CDR3 coding DNA: TGTGCCAGCAGCCCCCAGGAACTTAACTATGGCTACACCTTC.

V gene TRBV9 combines with J gene TRBJ2-7; D possibly corresponds to TRBD1 (5 bases). Germline values: CDR1 SGDLS, CDR2 YYNGEE. This CDR3 has 16 residues. V lost 1 base, J lost 1 base, and 15 bases lay in between. The CDR3 loop reads CASSVIPQASSYEQYF. CDR3 sequence (DNA): TGTGCCAGCAGCGTAATTCCACAGGCCTCATCCTACGAGCAGTACTTC.

This chain uses TRBV7-2 with TRBJ1-2; D unresolved. CDR1 and CDR2 (germline): SGHTA, FQGNSA. CDR3 length: 13 residues. The ends were cut back, 1 base at V and 7 bases at J, with 10 bases in the middle. The CDR3, as DNA: TGTGCCAGCAGCTTAGGAGCGGAGGGTGGCTACACCTTC. Translating it yields CASSLGAEGGYTF.

This chain uses TRBV18 with TRBJ2-2, with D perhaps TRBD2 (5 bases). This CDR3 comprises 15 residues. Trimming took off 2 bases at V and 4 bases at J, with 11 bases between the two ends. Germline CDR1 and CDR2: KGHSH and LQKENI. This CDR3 reads CASSPEEDPTGELFF. The CDR3 DNA reads as TGTGCCAGCTCACCAGAGGAGGACCCCACCGGGGAGCTGTTTTTT.

The gene calls are TRBV28 and TRBJ1-2, with D possibly being TRBD1 (5 bases). Germline values: CDR1 MDHEN, CDR2 SYDVKM. The CDR3 runs to 13 residues. The V gene lost 3 bases and the J gene lost 6 bases, with 11 bases spanning the gap. CDR3 loop: CASSFRWGDGYTF. Written as DNA, the CDR3 is TGTGCCAGCAGTTTCCGGTGGGGGGATGGCTACACCTTC.

The chain joins TRBV25-1 to TRBJ2-2, with 9 nucleotides matching TRBD1. The CDR3 is 17 residues long. The germline CDR1 and CDR2 sequences are MGHDK and SYGVNS. Germline trimming cut 3 bases from V and 7 bases from J; bases unmatched to any gene: 12. CDR3 region: CASSDRRQGVVFGELFF. CDR3 nucleotide sequence: TGTGCCAGCAGTGACCGCAGACAGGGGGTGGTTTTCGGGGAGCTGTTTTTT.

J is TRBJ2-2 and V is TRBV5-1, with 11 bases identical to TRBD1. V gave up 5 bases and J gave up 5 bases; unmatched junction bases: 5. CDR1 and CDR2 (germline): SGHRS, YFSETQ. This CDR3 is 15 amino acids long. The chain's CDR3 is CASRVGQGATGELFF. For the CDR3, the DNA is TGCGCCAGCAGAGTTGGACAGGGGGCTACCGGGGAGCTGTTTTTT.

This clone was picked up a small number of times. V is TRBV7-2 and J is TRBJ1-5; tentative D call: TRBD1 (6 bases). Deletions cut 2 bases from V and 3 bases from J, with 17 bases between. Germline V gene lookup returns CDR1 SGHTA and CDR2 FQGNSA. The CDR3 covers 17 residues. The DNA of the CDR3 is TGTGCCAGCAGCTTATCCCCGCCAGGGGCACACAATCAGCCCCAGCATTTT. It specifies CASSLSPPGAHNQPQHF.

This clone came up a few times. The CDR3: CASSLSGVNTEAFF. CDR3 bases: TGTGCCAGCAGCCTCTCCGGGGTGAACACTGAAGCTTTCTTT. The chain links TRBV14 to TRBJ1-1, with unresolved D. The CDR3 sequence is 14 residues long. Germline CDR1 and CDR2: SGHDN and FVKESK. The V end lost 4 bases, the J end lost 0 bases, and 9 bases lay between the germline ends.

The CDR3 DNA is TGTGCCACAGCCAAGAGGGGGCTTTCCTACGAGCAGTACTTC. Residues: CATAKRGLSYEQYF. The chain couples TRBV15 to TRBJ2-7; TRBD1 aligns across 7 bases. Per the germline V gene, CDR1 is LNHNV and CDR2 is YYDKDF (reference sequence). The CDR3 runs to 14 residues. V shed 9 bases and J 1 base; nucleotides not matched to a gene: 9.

This clone was detected once. The chain links TRBV4-1 to TRBJ2-3, with D possibly being TRBD1 (6 bases). The CDR3 has 15 amino acids. CDR1 and CDR2 from the germline V gene are MGHRA and YSYEKL. V shed 4 bases and J shed 0 bases, with 11 bases lying between them. In DNA, the CDR3 is TGCGCCAGCAGCCCCGGACAGCTTAGCACAGATACGCAGTATTTT. As protein: CASSPGQLSTDTQYF.

The rearrangement uses TRBV12-3 or TRBV12-4 and TRBJ1-5, with a tentative D call TRBD1 (6 bases). The CDR3 consists of 13 residues. V gave up 10 bases and J gave up 3 bases, with 13 bases separating them. The CDR3 sequence is CAITTGNNQPQHF. DNA for the CDR3: TGTGCCATTACGACAGGAAACAATCAGCCCCAGCATTTT.

The V call is TRBV28, the J call TRBJ2-7; D ambiguous. Germline CDR1 is MDHEN and CDR2 is SYDVKM. Trimming stripped 7 bases from V and 2 bases from J, with 12 bases between. The CDR3 runs to 13 residues. In DNA, the CDR3 is TGTGCCAGCACCACCGCGGTCGCCTACGAGCAGTACTTC. Translated, it gives CASTTAVAYEQYF.

V and J are TRBV3-1 (or the pseudogene TRBV3-2) and TRBJ2-7, with 10 bases that match TRBD1. The CDR3 has 14 amino acids. V gave up 3 bases and J gave up 6 bases; unmatched junction bases: 5. Germline V gene data show CDR1 as LGHDT and CDR2 as YNNKEL (reference sequence). CDR3 bases: TGTGCCAGCAGCCACGGGACAGGGGATTCCGAGCAGTACTTC. This sequence encodes CASSHGTGDSEQYF.

The J gene is TRBJ2-1, the V gene TRBV7-8, with D perhaps TRBD1 (5 bases). This CDR3 is 14 amino acids long. Deletions cut 5 bases from V and 3 bases from J, with 11 bases between. Germline V lookup: CDR1 SGHVS, CDR2 FQNEAQ. The CDR3 sequence is CASSVDSYYNEQFF. In DNA form, the CDR3 reads TGTGCCAGCAGCGTAGACAGTTACTACAATGAGCAGTTCTTC.

V gene TRBV7-9 combines with J gene TRBJ2-1, with D maybe TRBD2 (6 bases). Trimming stripped 10 bases from V and 4 bases from J, with 17 bases between. Germline lookup yields CDR1 SEHNR and CDR2 FQNEAQ (reference sequence). The CDR3 consists of 14 residues. The DNA of the CDR3 is TGTGCCATCCCGGGGGTAACAGGATACAATGAGCAGTTCTTC. Protein: CAIPGVTGYNEQFF.

The chain joins TRBV2 to TRBJ2-1, with TRBD2 matching 8 bases. CDR3 length: 13 amino acids. Germline values: CDR1 SNHLY, CDR2 FYNNEI. V lost 11 bases to trimming and J lost 1 base; unmatched junction nucleotides: 4. In DNA form, the CDR3 reads TGTGCCTCCGGGACTAGATCCTACAATGAGCAGTTCTTC. This gives the protein CASGTRSYNEQFF.

The CDR3, as DNA: TGTGCCAGCAGCACCGGGTCTTCCTACAATGAGCAGTTCTTC. Translated: CASSTGSSYNEQFF. The rearrangement links TRBV7-2 to TRBJ2-1, with D unclear. The CDR3 sequence is 14 residues long. Trimming took off 5 bases at V and 1 base at J, with 9 bases between the two ends. Germline CDR1 and CDR2: SGHTA and FQGNSA. The full variable domain, in which reference TRBV7-2 and TRBJ2-1 provide the parts outside the CDR3, is GAGVSQSPSNKVTEKGKDVELRCDPISGHTALYWYRQSLGQGLEFLIYFQGNSAPDKSGLPSDRFSAERTGGSVSTLTIQRTQQEDSAVYLCASSTGSSYNEQFFGPGTRLTVL.

The CDR3 loop is CASSSLSGGPLNEQFF. The CDR3 region has the DNA TGTGCCAGCAGTTCCCTCAGCGGGGGGCCCCTCAATGAGCAGTTCTTC. The chain links TRBV28 to TRBJ2-1; 9 bases map to TRBD2. V was clipped by 4 bases and J by 6 bases; unmatched bases: 10. Germline V CDR1 and CDR2: MDHEN, SYDVKM. This CDR3 comprises 16 residues.

The genes are TRBV18 and TRBJ2-3, with D perhaps matching TRBD1 (5 bases). Germline assignment: CDR1 KGHSH and CDR2 LQKENI. Trimming stripped 5 bases from V and 3 bases from J, with 15 bases between. The CDR3 extends over 15 amino acids. The CDR3 protein is CASSSVGPGTDTQYF. CDR3 DNA: TGTGCCAGCTCATCTGTGGGTCCAGGGACAGATACGCAGTATTTT.

CDR3 in DNA: TGTGCCAGCAGCCAACAGACAGAGAACACTGAAGCTTTCTTT. It encodes CASSQQTENTEAFF. This chain joins TRBV6-6 and TRBJ1-1, with TRBD1 as a possible D gene (5 bases). The CDR3 is made up of 14 amino acids. Between the trimmed V and J ends, which lost 6 bases and 1 base, there was a span of 12 bases. Germline CDR1 and CDR2: MNHNY and SVGAGI (reference sequence).

The genes are TRBV5-1 and TRBJ2-7, with TRBD1 as a possible D gene (6 bases). The CDR3 contains 14 residues. Trimming cost V 3 bases and J 5 bases, with 15 bases left between them. CDR1 and CDR2 from the germline V gene are SGHRS and YFSETQ. CDR3 nucleotide sequence: TGCGCCAGCAGCTCTATGCTGGGGGCCGACGAGCAGTACTTC. It specifies CASSSMLGADEQYF. The full variable domain, with the rest looked up from reference TRBV5-1 and TRBJ2-7, is KAGVTQTPRYLIKTRGQQVTLSCSPISGHRSVSWYQQTPGQGLQFLFEYFSETQRNKGNFPGRFSGRQFSNSRSEMNVSTLELGDSALYLCASSSMLGADEQYFGPGTRLTVT.

The chain carries TRBV5-8 and TRBJ2-1; possibly TRBD2 for D (5 bases). V shed 0 bases and J shed 7 bases, with 11 bases lying between them. The CDR3 runs to 14 residues. Germline V gene lookup returns CDR1 SGHTS and CDR2 YDEGEE. CDR3 in amino acids: CASSLGFGKNEQFF. The DNA of the CDR3 is TGTGCCAGCAGCTTGGGGTTCGGGAAGAATGAGCAGTTCTTC.

There are many counts of this clone. The sample contains more than one DNA sequence encoding this CDR3. The chain is built from TRBV5-5 and TRBJ1-5, with no clear D. CDR3 length: 13 amino acids. Looked up from germline, CDR1 is SGHKS and CDR2 is YYEKEE (reference sequence). V shed 4 bases and J shed 4 bases, with 9 bases lying between them. CDR3 sequence: CASSLYINQPQHF. The CDR3 nucleotides read TGTGCCAGCAGCCTGTACATTAATCAGCCCCAGCATTTT.

This clone was seen a single time. The V call is TRBV5-4, the J call TRBJ2-5; 11 bases are shared with TRBD2. V shed 3 bases, J shed 4 bases, and the junction held 11 bases outside the gene matches. CDR3 size: 17 residues. The germline CDR1 and CDR2 sequences are SGHNT and YYREEE (reference sequence). CDR3: CASSSSGRKVGPETQYF. Here the CDR3 DNA reads TGTGCCAGCAGCTCTAGCGGGAGGAAGGTTGGGCCAGAGACCCAGTACTTC.